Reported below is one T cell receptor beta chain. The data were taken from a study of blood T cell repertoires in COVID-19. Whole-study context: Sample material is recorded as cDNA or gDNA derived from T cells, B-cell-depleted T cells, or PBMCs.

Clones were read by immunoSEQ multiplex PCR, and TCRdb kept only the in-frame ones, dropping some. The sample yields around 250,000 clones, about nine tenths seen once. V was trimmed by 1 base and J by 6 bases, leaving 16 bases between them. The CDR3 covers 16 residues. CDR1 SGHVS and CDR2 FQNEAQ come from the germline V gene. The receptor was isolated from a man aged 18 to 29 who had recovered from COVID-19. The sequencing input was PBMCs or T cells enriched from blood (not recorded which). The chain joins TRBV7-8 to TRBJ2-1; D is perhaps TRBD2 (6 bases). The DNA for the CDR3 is TGTGCCAGCAGCTTAGGAGGGGACTGGCGGGTCAATGAGCAGTTCTTC. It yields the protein CASSLGGDWRVNEQFF.